This T cell receptor (beta chain) was sequenced for a study of blood T cell repertoires in COVID-19. In the study overall: PBMCs, B-cell-depleted T cells, or T cells provided the cDNA or gDNA that made up the material.

Original processing methods: It was from reference gene primer amplification that nucleated cell counts were estimated. Repertoires were generated with immunoSEQ multiplex PCR, while TCRdb's copy carries only in-frame clones and drops some. The V and J calls and the clone size are those of that table, but D and trimming were determined from the DNA. The data contain about 130,000 clones, over 80% of them seen just once; the ten biggest clones take up about 11%. V was clipped by 2 bases and J by 0 bases, with 4 bases between them. This CDR3 is 13 amino acids long. Germline loops: CDR1 ENHRY, CDR2 SYGVKD.

The V call is TRBV10-3, the J call TRBJ1-2; no clear D. Sequenced input: peripheral blood. This receptor was identified in a man in his fifties or sixties with acute or convalescent COVID-19. CDR3 coding DNA: TGTGCCATCAGTGAGCCAGCTAACTATGGCTACACCTTC. Translated: CAISEPANYGYTF.